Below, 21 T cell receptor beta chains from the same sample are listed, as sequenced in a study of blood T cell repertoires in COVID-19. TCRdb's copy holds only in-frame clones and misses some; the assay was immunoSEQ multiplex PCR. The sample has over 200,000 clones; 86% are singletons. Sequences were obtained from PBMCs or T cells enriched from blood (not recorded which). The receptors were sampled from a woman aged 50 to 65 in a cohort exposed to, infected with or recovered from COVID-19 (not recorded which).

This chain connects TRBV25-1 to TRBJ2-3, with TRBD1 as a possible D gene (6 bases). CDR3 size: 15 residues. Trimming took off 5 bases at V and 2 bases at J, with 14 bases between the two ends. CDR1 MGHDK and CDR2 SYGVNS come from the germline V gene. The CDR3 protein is CASSITGRFTDTQYF. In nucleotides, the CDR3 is TGTGCCAGCAGTATCACAGGGCGGTTCACAGATACGCAGTATTTT.

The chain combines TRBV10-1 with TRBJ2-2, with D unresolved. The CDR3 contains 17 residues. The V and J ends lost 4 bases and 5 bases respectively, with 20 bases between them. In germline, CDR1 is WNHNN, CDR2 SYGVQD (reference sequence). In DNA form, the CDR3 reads TGCGCCAGCAGTGGGTCTTTGGGCCTGAGTGAGACCGGGGAGCTGTTTTTT. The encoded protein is CASSGSLGLSETGELFF.

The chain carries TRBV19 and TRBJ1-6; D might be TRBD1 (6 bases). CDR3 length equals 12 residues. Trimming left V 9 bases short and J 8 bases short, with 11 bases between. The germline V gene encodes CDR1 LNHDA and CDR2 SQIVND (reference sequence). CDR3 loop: CASGSGDSPLHF. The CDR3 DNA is TGTGCCAGCGGATCAGGGGATTCACCCCTCCACTTT.

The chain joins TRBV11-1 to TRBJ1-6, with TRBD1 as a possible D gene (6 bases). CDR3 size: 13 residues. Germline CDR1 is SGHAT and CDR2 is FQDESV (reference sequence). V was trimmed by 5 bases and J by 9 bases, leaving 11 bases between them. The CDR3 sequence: CASSPTGISPLHF. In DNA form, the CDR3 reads TGTGCCAGCAGCCCGACAGGAATTTCACCCCTCCACTTT.

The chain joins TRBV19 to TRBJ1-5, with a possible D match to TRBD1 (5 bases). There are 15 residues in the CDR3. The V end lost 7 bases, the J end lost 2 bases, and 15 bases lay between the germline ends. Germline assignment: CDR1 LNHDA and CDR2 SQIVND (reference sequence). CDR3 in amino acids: CASTDPRGGNQPQHF. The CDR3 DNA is TGTGCCAGTACCGACCCACGGGGGGGCAATCAGCCCCAGCATTTT.

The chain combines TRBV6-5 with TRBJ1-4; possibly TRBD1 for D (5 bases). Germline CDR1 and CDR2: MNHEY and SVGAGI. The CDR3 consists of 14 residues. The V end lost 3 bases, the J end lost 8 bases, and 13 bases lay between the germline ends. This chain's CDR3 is CASSYNRFDEKLFF. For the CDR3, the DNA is TGTGCCAGCAGTTATAACAGGTTTGACGAAAAACTGTTTTTT.

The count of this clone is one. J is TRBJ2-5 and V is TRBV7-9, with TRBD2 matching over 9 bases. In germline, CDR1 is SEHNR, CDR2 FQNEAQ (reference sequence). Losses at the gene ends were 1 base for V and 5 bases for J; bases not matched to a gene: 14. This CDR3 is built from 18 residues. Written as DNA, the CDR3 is TGTGCCAGCAGCTTAGGTCGCCGGGTAGCGGGGGATGGGGAGACCCAGTACTTC. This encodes CASSLGRRVAGDGETQYF.

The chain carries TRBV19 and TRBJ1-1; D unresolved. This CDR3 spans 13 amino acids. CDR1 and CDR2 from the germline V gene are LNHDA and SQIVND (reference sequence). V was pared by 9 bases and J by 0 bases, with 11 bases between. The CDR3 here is CASSTDMNTEAFF. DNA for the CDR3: TGTGCCAGCAGCACAGATATGAACACTGAAGCTTTCTTT.

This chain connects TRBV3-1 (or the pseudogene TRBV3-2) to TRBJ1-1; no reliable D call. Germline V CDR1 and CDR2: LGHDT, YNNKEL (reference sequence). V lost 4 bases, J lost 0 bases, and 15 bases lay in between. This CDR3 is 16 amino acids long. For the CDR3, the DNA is TGTGCCAGCAGCCGGAGTGATGGCATCATGAACACTGAAGCTTTCTTT. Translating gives CASSRSDGIMNTEAFF.

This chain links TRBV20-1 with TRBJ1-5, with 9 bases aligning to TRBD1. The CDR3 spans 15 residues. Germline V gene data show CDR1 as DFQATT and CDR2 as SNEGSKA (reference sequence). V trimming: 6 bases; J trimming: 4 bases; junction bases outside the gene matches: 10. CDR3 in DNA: TGCAGTGCCAGTCCCGGGACAGGGTCGAATCAGCCCCAGCATTTT. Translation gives CSASPGTGSNQPQHF.

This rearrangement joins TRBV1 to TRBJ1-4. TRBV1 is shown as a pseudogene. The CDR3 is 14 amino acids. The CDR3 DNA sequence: TGCACCAGCAGGGTCATTGAGTACTCTGAAAAACTGTTTTTT. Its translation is CTSRVIEYSEKLFF.

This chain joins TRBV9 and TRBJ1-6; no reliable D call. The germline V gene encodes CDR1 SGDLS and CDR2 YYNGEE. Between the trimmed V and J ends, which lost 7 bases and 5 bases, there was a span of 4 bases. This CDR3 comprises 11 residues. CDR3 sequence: CASGDNSPLHF. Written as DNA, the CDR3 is TGTGCCAGCGGAGATAATTCACCCCTCCACTTT.

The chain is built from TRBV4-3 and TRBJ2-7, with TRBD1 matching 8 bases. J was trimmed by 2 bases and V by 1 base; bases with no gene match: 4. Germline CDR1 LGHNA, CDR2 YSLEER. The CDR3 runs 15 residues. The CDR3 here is CASSQVGQGAYEQYF. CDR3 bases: TGCGCCAGCAGCCAAGTTGGACAGGGAGCCTACGAGCAGTACTTC.

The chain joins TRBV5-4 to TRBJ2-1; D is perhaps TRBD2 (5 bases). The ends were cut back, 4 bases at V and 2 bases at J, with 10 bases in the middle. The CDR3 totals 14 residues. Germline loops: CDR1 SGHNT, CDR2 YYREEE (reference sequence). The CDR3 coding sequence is TGTGCCAGCAGCCCCGGGATTACCTACAATGAGCAGTTCTTC. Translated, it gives CASSPGITYNEQFF.

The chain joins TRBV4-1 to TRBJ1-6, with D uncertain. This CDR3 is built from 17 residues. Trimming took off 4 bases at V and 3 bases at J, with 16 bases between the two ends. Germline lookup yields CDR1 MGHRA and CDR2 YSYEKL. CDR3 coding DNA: TGCGCCAGCAGCCCTTCGTCGGGTCGTCTCTATAATTCACCCCTCCACTTT. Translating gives CASSPSSGRLYNSPLHF.

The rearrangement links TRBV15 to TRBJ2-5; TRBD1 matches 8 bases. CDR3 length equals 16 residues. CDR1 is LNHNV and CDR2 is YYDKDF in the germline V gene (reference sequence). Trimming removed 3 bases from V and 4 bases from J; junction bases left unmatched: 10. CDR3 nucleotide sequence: TGTGCCACCAGCAGGCCGGGACAGGCCCAAGGAGAGACCCAGTACTTC. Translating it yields CATSRPGQAQGETQYF.

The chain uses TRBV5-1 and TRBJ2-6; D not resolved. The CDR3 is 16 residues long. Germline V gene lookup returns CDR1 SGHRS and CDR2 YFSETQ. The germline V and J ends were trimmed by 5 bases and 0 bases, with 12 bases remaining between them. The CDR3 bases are TGCGCCAGCAGTTCACAGCAACACTCTGGGGCCAACGTCCTGACTTTC. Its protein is CASSSQQHSGANVLTF.

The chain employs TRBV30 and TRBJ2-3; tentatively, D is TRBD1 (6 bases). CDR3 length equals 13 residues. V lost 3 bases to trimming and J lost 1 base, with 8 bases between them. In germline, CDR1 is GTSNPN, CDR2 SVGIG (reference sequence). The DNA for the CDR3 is TGTGCCTGGAGGAAGGGGGGCACAGATACGCAGTATTTT. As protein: CAWRKGGTDTQYF.

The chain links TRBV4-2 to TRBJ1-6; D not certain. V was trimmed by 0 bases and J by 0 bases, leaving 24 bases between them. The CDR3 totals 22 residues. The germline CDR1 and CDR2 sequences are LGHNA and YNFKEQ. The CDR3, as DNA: TGTGCCAGCAGCCAAGAATACTCATTTCAGTGGCAGGCAAGCTCCTATAATTCACCCCTCCACTTT. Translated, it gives CASSQEYSFQWQASSYNSPLHF.

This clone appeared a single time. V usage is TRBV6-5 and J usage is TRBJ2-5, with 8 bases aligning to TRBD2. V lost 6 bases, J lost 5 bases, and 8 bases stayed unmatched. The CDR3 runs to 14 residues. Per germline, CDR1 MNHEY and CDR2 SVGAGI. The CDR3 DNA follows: TGTGCCAGCAGCCTGACGGGGGGGCGGGAGACCCAGTACTTC. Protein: CASSLTGGRETQYF.

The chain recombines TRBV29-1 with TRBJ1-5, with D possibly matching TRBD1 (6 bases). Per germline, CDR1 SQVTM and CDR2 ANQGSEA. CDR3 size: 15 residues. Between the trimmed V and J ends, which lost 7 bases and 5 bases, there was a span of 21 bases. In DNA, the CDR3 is TGCAGCGCTGCGGTGGGGCAGGGGCTATATCAGCCCCAGCATTTT. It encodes CSAAVGQGLYQPQHF.